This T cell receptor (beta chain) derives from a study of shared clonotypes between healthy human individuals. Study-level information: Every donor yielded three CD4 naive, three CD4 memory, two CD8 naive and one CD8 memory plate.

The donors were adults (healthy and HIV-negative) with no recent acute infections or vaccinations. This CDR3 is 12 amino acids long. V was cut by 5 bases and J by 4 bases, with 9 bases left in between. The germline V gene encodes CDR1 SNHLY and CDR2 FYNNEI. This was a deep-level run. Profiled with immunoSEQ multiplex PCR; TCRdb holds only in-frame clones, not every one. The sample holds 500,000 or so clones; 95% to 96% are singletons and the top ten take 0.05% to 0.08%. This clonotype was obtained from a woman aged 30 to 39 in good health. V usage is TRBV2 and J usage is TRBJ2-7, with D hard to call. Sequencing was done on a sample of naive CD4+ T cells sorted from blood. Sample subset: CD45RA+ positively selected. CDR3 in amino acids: CASSPLDYEQYF. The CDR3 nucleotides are TGTGCCAGCAGTCCACTGGATTACGAGCAGTACTTC.